The sequence of this T cell receptor beta chain was determined in a study of blood T cell repertoires in COVID-19 (dated by TCRdb to the early 2020s). At the level of the whole study: Collaborator samples came from the United States, Italy and Spain and covered acute and convalescent phases of COVID-19. The prospective study material was composed of cDNA or gDNA derived from T cells, B-cell-depleted T cells, or PBMCs. Subjects who had been exposed to COVID-19, were actively infected with it, or had recovered from it provided the deeply sampled blood TCRbeta repertoires that made up the dataset. The repertoires were released in a freely available public database intended as a resource for research on the immune response to SARS-CoV-2. The samples were drawn from two sources: the first 160 participants of the ongoing ImmuneRACE study, and 1,000 to 1,500 subjects contributed by 6 global collaborators. Nearly every sample came with metadata listing a de-identified subject ID, COVID-19 status, age in years and sex. HLA class I and class II types, where available, came from metadata supplied by the sample provider rather than from assay-based typing. Summary of the overall study and its limitations: The amount of clinical and demographic metadata varied by source and participant and was provided uncurated.

Collaborating institutions collected whole blood in K2EDTA tubes following their own protocols. For TCRbeta analysis, collaborators shipped samples in one of three forms: frozen whole blood, isolated PBMCs, or DNA extracted from either of those sample types. The germline V gene encodes CDR1 SGHVS and CDR2 FQNEAQ. The V and J ends are trimmed by 3 bases and 8 bases, leaving 7 bases between them. From cysteine to phenylalanine, the CDR3 is 11 amino acids long. The kept DNA is CDR3 alone, 33 bases in frame from the first base. TCRbeta CDR3 regions were amplified from genomic DNA by means of the immunoSEQ Assay, a bias-controlled multiplex PCR. In the paper's pipeline: Nucleated cell counts per sample were estimated from amplification of reference gene primers within the assay. To quantify the absolute abundance of each unique TCRbeta CDR3 rearrangement, sequence reads were collapsed and filtered. For each sample, productive Simpson clonality was calculated as the square root of Simpson's diversity index across productive rearrangements. TCRdb took over this immuneACCESS table, retaining in-frame rearrangements with V and J assigned. Such tables are incomplete; in checked studies, under half of the missing clones stem from an unresolved V gene, and the remainder is unexplained. The D gene and trimming were derived from the DNA, and the V and J assignments and clone size from that table. Recorded for this sample are around 330,000 clones; around 89% of them occurred a single time. Of the sample, roughly 4% falls within the top ten clones.

To note about this clone: Its antigen target is currently unknown. The record has no base qualities; no much larger clone is one base away.

The sequenced material came from peripheral blood. The TCR comes from a woman aged 50 to 60 with active or convalescent COVID-19. The rearrangement joined TRBV7-8 to TRBJ1-1, with an unclear D gene assignment. The nucleotide sequence reads as follows: TGTGCCAGCAGCTTCCGGGAAGAAGCTTTCTTT. The resulting protein is CASSFREEAFF.